This T cell receptor beta chain is drawn from a study of blood T cell repertoires in COVID-19. The CDR3 is 17 residues long. Germline CDR1 is SGHRS and CDR2 is YFSETQ. V dropped 1 base and J dropped 0 bases, with 17 bases sitting between them. Assay used: immunoSEQ multiplex PCR; TCRdb lists only in-frame clones, some missing. The sample holds about 43,000 clones, about 85% seen once. This clonotype was sampled from a woman of 80 years or more with acute or convalescent COVID-19. Sequenced: peripheral blood. The V gene is TRBV5-1, the J gene TRBJ2-7; perhaps TRBD2 as D (5 bases). CDR3 protein: CASSLYSQSGSSYEQYF. CDR3 DNA: TGCGCCAGCAGCTTGTATTCGCAGTCGGGGAGCTCCTACGAGCAGTACTTC. Using reference TRBV5-1 and TRBJ2-7 for the parts outside the CDR3, the full variable domain is KAGVTQTPRYLIKTRGQQVTLSCSPISGHRSVSWYQQTPGQGLQFLFEYFSETQRNKGNFPGRFSGRQFSNSRSEMNVSTLELGDSALYLCASSLYSQSGSSYEQYFGPGTRLTVT.